This T cell receptor (beta chain) was retrieved from a study of blood T cells in healthy people across ages. It was with a sample-barcoded 5' primer and a J-beta primer mix that a second PCR of roughly 7 to 12 cycles was run. TCRdb re-derived calls from the 5' RACE reads in MiXCR, one entry per CDR3 protein. The data hold about 830,000 distinct CDR3 sequences, with approximately 65% observed a single time. Sequencing was performed on blood. This clonotype originated in a man aged 25-40 years in good health.

This CDR3 reads CASSFAGTNEQFF. In DNA form, the CDR3 reads TGTGCCAGCAGCTTCGCAGGGACCAATGAGCAGTTCTTC. The genes are TRBV7-9 and TRBJ2-1, with D perhaps assigned TRBD1 or TRBD2 (5 bases each). CDR1 and CDR2 from the germline V gene are SEHNR and FQNEAQ (reference sequence). Trimming took 3 bases from V and 6 from J, leaving 9 bases between them. This CDR3 contains 13 residues.